This note documents a single T cell receptor (beta chain) sequence. Its specificity is not known. The V end lost 5 bases, the J end lost 9 bases, and 14 bases lay between the germline ends. CDR1 and CDR2 from the germline V gene are LNHDA and SQIVND (reference sequence). The length of the CDR3 is 13 residues. Some clones are missing from TCRdb's copy, which holds only in-frame ones; the method was immunoSEQ multiplex PCR. The sample carries approximately 100,000 clones, roughly 85% recorded once. These data are taken from a study of T cell responses to AZD1222 COVID-19 vaccine. Broader study findings: Donors were largely white British and mainly female; clonal diversity was possibly underestimated.

The chain carries TRBV19 and TRBJ1-5; D is unresolved. This sequence originates from an adult who received the AZD1222 COVID-19 vaccine. Specimen: peripheral blood, collected 28 days after the second AZD1222 dose. The CDR3 coding sequence is TGTGCCAGTAGTTACGGGCCTGGCGGGCCCCAGCATTTT. It translates to CASSYGPGGPQHF.